This T cell receptor beta chain comes out of a study of T cell repertoires in cytomegalovirus infection. V lost 3 bases, J lost 5 bases, and 6 bases stayed unmatched. Germline CDR1 and CDR2: SGHVS and FNYEAQ. This CDR3 is built from 15 residues. Note on this clonotype: Its target is not known.

TCRdb independently ran MiXCR on the reads; one entry per CDR3 protein. The sample has about a million distinct CDR3 sequences; around 29% are singletons. Whole-study findings and limits: Pooled public TCR beta family frequency picked out CMV carriers with the relevant HLA.

Source: cultured CD8+ T cells from PBMCs, taken from culture after CMV antigen stimulation. The TCR comes from a human donor in good health (CMV status not recorded). Some clones in this sample may be carry-over from other donors' samples. The chain links TRBV7-6 to TRBJ2-1; 8 bases map to TRBD1. The DNA of the CDR3 is TGTGCCAGCAGCTTGTTCCGACAGGGGAACAATGAGCAGTTCTTC. Encoded protein: CASSLFRQGNNEQFF.